The clone carrying this T cell receptor beta chain was recorded only once. The antigen remains unidentified. The V gene's germline CDR1 is KGHSH and CDR2 LQKENI. This CDR3 is 11 amino acids long. Trimming pared 8 bases from V and 0 bases from J, leaving 5 bases between. These data belong to a study of identifying expanded T cells in peripheral blood. Points from the study as a whole: About 1.3 clones differed between technical replicates, versus approximately 17 and 20 over time. Variance in clone template counts between approximately two-week samples significantly increased with total template count across all healthy donors.

Using immunoSEQ multiplex PCR, the repertoire was profiled, and TCRdb retains in-frame clones only, with some absent. The repertoire has about 100,000 clones, approximately 88% of them found once; the top ten carry roughly 15%. This TCR derives from a person aged 18 to 75 in good health. This sequence joins TRBV18 and TRBJ2-7; possible D gene TRBD2, 5 bases. Sample: blood. This CDR3 reads CASGSSYEQYF. CDR3 coding DNA: TGTGCCAGCGGGAGCTCCTACGAGCAGTACTTC.